Each of the 28 T cell receptor beta chains below was sequenced from the same sample in a study of shared clonotypes between healthy human individuals. Here immunoSEQ multiplex PCR was the method, and the copy in TCRdb shows in-frame clones only, minus some. Altogether nearly 750,000 clones are present, roughly 72% being singletons, with the ten largest covering about 1.7%. Sequencing input: memory CD4+ T cells sorted from blood. The subset: CD45RA-negative fraction. The receptors originated from a woman aged 25 to 45 in good health.

As regards this clone: At one end the junction does not follow the germline gene, possibly because of a read error. This sequence joins TRBV28 and TRBJ2-2; 8 nucleotides align to TRBD1. The CDR3 consists of 19 residues. Germline lookup yields CDR1 MDHEN and CDR2 SYDVKM. The CDR3 is CASSLFLSLTRGHTGELFF. In DNA form, the CDR3 reads TGTGCCAGCAGCTTATTTCTAAGTTTAACCAGGGGGCACACCGGGGAGCTGTTTTTT.

This chain links TRBV19 with TRBJ1-5; 7 bases line up with TRBD1. The CDR3 contains 14 residues. V trimming: 6 bases; J trimming: 3 bases; junction bases outside the gene matches: 5. Germline values: CDR1 LNHDA, CDR2 SQIVND (reference sequence). In DNA form, the CDR3 reads TGTGCCAGTAGAGTCAGGGGGTCCAATCAGCCCCAGCATTTT. This gives the protein CASRVRGSNQPQHF.

This rearrangement joins TRBV9 to TRBJ1-1; 8 bases map to TRBD1. CDR1 SGDLS and CDR2 YYNGEE come from the germline V gene. This CDR3 is 14 amino acids long. The V gene end was trimmed by 3 bases and the J gene end by 4 bases; junction bases not matched to a gene: 5. The CDR3 nucleotides are TGTGCCAGCAGCGCAGGGGGCCTCCCCACTGAAGCTTTCTTT. It encodes CASSAGGLPTEAFF.

This chain joins TRBV19 and TRBJ1-5; D not resolved. The CDR3 sequence is 15 residues long. Trimming removed 2 bases at V and 7 bases at J, with 15 bases between. Germline lookup yields CDR1 LNHDA and CDR2 SQIVND (reference sequence). The chain's CDR3 is CASSITGYGRQPQHF. The CDR3 DNA is TGTGCCAGTAGTATAACTGGGTATGGTAGGCAGCCCCAGCATTTT.

V and J are TRBV18 and TRBJ1-1; D is unclear. The CDR3 consists of 15 residues. Germline CDR1 is KGHSH and CDR2 is LQKENI. Trimming pared 0 bases from V and 2 bases from J, leaving 10 bases between. DNA for the CDR3: TGTGCCAGCTCACCACCCGAACACCGAAACACTGAAGCTTTCTTT. Protein sequence: CASSPPEHRNTEAFF.

Comments on this clone: Within the sample, other DNA sequences also encode this same CDR3. The V gene is TRBV28, the J gene TRBJ1-5; D not certain. The length of the CDR3 is 12 residues. Germline loops: CDR1 MDHEN, CDR2 SYDVKM. V shed 4 bases and J shed 5 bases, with 6 bases lying between them. The CDR3 loop reads CASSSQDQPQHF. The CDR3 DNA reads as TGTGCCAGCAGTTCTCAAGATCAGCCCCAGCATTTT.

The rearrangement joins TRBV28 to TRBJ1-2, with 7 bases that match TRBD1. The CDR3 runs to 16 residues. Germline CDR1 reads MDHEN; CDR2 reads SYDVKM. V lost 5 bases, J lost 5 bases, and 14 bases stayed unmatched. The CDR3 coding sequence is TGTGCCAGCAGTGGACTTTCCCGGGGACAGCATTATGGCTACACCTTC. Its translation is CASSGLSRGQHYGYTF.

The V gene is TRBV7-9, the J gene TRBJ1-3; D gene ambiguous. Trimming took 0 bases from V and 4 from J, leaving 13 bases between them. Per germline, CDR1 SEHNR and CDR2 FQNEAQ (reference sequence). The CDR3 runs to 16 residues. CDR3 sequence: CASSLAQPSAGNTIYF. The CDR3 region has the DNA TGTGCCAGCAGCTTAGCCCAACCCTCTGCAGGAAACACCATATATTTT.

The chain links TRBV29-1 to TRBJ2-5; a possible D gene is TRBD1 (5 bases). The J call could be wrong; TRBJ2-7 is a better fit for the DNA end. This CDR3 has 11 amino acids. Germline V gives CDR1 SQVTM, CDR2 ANQGSEA. CDR3 residues: CSVQGTYEQYF. The DNA for the CDR3 is TGCAGCGTCCAGGGAACCTACGAGCAGTACTTC.

The chain combines TRBV18 with TRBJ1-4, with a tentative D call TRBD1 (5 bases). The CDR3 is 18 amino acids. Per germline, CDR1 KGHSH and CDR2 LQKENI. Trimming left V 3 bases short and J 3 bases short, with 20 bases between. The chain's CDR3 is CASSPFTSGGDSNEKLFF. CDR3 nucleotide sequence: TGTGCCAGCTCACCGTTTACGTCCGGCGGGGACTCTAATGAAAAACTGTTTTTT.

This clone occurred a few times. J is TRBJ2-7 and V is TRBV7-7; 8 bases line up with TRBD2. Germline values: CDR1 SSHAT, CDR2 FNYEAQ (reference sequence). V dropped 5 bases and J dropped 3; count of bases not matched to a gene: 6. The CDR3 covers 14 residues. The CDR3 bases are TGTGCCAGCAGCCCACATAGCGGGGACTACGAGCAGTACTTC. Encoded protein: CASSPHSGDYEQYF.

The rearrangement uses TRBV28 and TRBJ1-1; a weak D match, TRBD1 (5 bases). The V gene's germline CDR1 is MDHEN and CDR2 SYDVKM. This CDR3 spans 16 amino acids. V dropped 3 bases and J dropped 5 bases, with 19 bases sitting between them. The CDR3 nucleotides read TGTGCCAGCAGTTTTCCAGGGATCTCATCCAAGACTGAAGCTTTCTTT. As protein: CASSFPGISSKTEAFF. The whole variable domain, filled in from reference TRBV28 and TRBJ1-1, reads DVKVTQSSRYLVKRTGEKVFLECVQDMDHENMFWYRQDPGLGLRLIYFSYDVKMKEKGDIPEGYSVSREKKERFSLILESASTNQTSMYLCASSFPGISSKTEAFFGQGTRLTVV.

The chain combines TRBV15 with TRBJ2-1; TRBD1 matches 7 bases. V shed 5 bases, J shed 1 base, and the junction held 14 bases outside the gene matches. Germline V gene sequence: CDR1 LNHNV, CDR2 YYDKDF (reference sequence). This CDR3 is built from 18 residues. The CDR3 sequence: CATSDRDRGPTSYNEQFF. As DNA, the CDR3 is TGTGCCACCAGCGACCGGGACAGAGGCCCCACTTCCTACAATGAGCAGTTCTTC.

This clone was recorded only once. The rearrangement joins TRBV19 to TRBJ1-1; D unresolved. Trimming left V 1 base short and J 0 bases short, with 6 bases between. CDR3 length: 14 residues. Germline lookup yields CDR1 LNHDA and CDR2 SQIVND (reference sequence). The CDR3 sequence is CASSIGALNTEAFF. CDR3 in DNA: TGTGCCAGTAGTATAGGTGCACTGAACACTGAAGCTTTCTTT.

The chain employs TRBV5-6 and TRBJ2-5, with D uncertain. The CDR3 is 13 residues long. Germline V gene sequence: CDR1 SGHDT, CDR2 YYEEEE. V was clipped by 0 bases and J by 5 bases, with 8 bases between them. The CDR3 bases are TGTGCCAGCAGCTTGGACCTGGGGGAGACCCAGTACTTC. Its translation is CASSLDLGETQYF.

The CDR3 spells CASSFRDNYEQYF. The CDR3 DNA is TGTGCCAGTAGTTTCCGGGACAACTACGAGCAGTACTTC. This rearrangement joins TRBV19 to TRBJ2-7; TRBD1 is a possible D gene (6 bases). CDR1 is LNHDA and CDR2 is SQIVND in the germline V gene (reference sequence). The length of the CDR3 is 13 residues. With 5 bases removed from V and 3 bases from J, the gap between germline ends came to 11 bases.

This clone came up a few times. This could be a read error, since a much larger clone is one nucleotide away. In the same sample, other DNA sequences code for this CDR3. The chain links TRBV5-1 to TRBJ2-1; a possible D gene is TRBD1 (5 bases). V lost 2 bases and J lost 0, with 9 bases in between. The CDR3 extends over 15 amino acids. Germline CDR1 is SGHRS and CDR2 is YFSETQ. CDR3 sequence reads: CASSLDSSSYNEQFF. In DNA, the CDR3 is TGCGCCAGCAGCTTAGACAGTAGCTCCTACAATGAGCAGTTCTTC.

This rearrangement joins TRBV2 to TRBJ1-6; D may be TRBD1 (5 bases). The germline V gene has CDR1 SNHLY and CDR2 FYNNEI. This CDR3 is built from 12 residues. V gave up 8 bases and J gave up 10 bases, with 12 bases separating them. The CDR3 coding sequence is TGTGCCAGCGGCAGCAGGGAATCACCCCTCCACTTT. It encodes CASGSRESPLHF.

This clone was seen only a few times. The CDR3 loop reads CASSESWPPGTSTYNEQFF. In DNA form, the CDR3 reads TGTGCCAGCAGTGAAAGTTGGCCCCCGGGGACGTCTACCTACAATGAGCAGTTCTTC. The chain carries TRBV6-1 and TRBJ2-1; D possibly matches TRBD1 or TRBD2 (5 bases each). The CDR3 sequence is 19 residues long. V lost 2 bases and J lost 2, with 22 bases in between. Germline CDR1 and CDR2: MNHNS and SASEGT.

This chain joins TRBV6-4 and TRBJ2-1; 10 positions match TRBD2. CDR1 MRHNA and CDR2 SNTAGT come from the germline V gene. With 6 bases clipped from V and 9 bases from J, the junction kept 11 bases outside the gene matches. The CDR3 loop spans 15 amino acids. As DNA, the CDR3 is TGTGCCAGCAGCCCCACTAGCGGGATAGGAAGTGAGCAGTTCTTC. Translated: CASSPTSGIGSEQFF.

This clone has just one count. The DNA for the CDR3 is TGTGCCAGCAGTTTGCGTAGTGTTCCCTACGAGCAGTACTTC. Protein: CASSLRSVPYEQYF. V usage is TRBV27 and J usage is TRBJ2-7, with D uncertain. V was trimmed by 3 bases and J by 2 bases, leaving 11 bases between them. Looked up from germline, CDR1 is MNHEY and CDR2 is SMNVEV (reference sequence). This CDR3 contains 14 residues.

The chain joins TRBV28 to TRBJ2-3; TRBD1 matches 7 bases. This CDR3 has 11 amino acids. With V trimmed by 2 bases and J by 14 bases, 4 bases remained unmatched. Germline lookup yields CDR1 MDHEN and CDR2 SYDVKM. The CDR3 DNA reads as TGTGCCAGCAGTTTAAGACAGGGTTGGTATTTT. Its translation is CASSLRQGWYF. Variable domain in full (rest from reference TRBV28 and TRBJ2-3): DVKVTQSSRYLVKRTGEKVFLECVQDMDHENMFWYRQDPGLGLRLIYFSYDVKMKEKGDIPEGYSVSREKKERFSLILESASTNQTSMYLCASSLRQGWYFGPGTRLTVL.

This clone was recorded once. The V call is TRBV9, the J call TRBJ1-3, with 7 bases that match TRBD1. The germline V gene has CDR1 SGDLS and CDR2 YYNGEE. Losses at the gene ends were 2 bases for V and 3 bases for J; bases not matched to a gene: 11. The CDR3 contains 17 residues. The CDR3 coding sequence is TGTGCCAGCAGCGTTAGGGACAGTTTTATCTTTGGAAACACCATATATTTT. Amino acids: CASSVRDSFIFGNTIYF.

The J gene is TRBJ1-1, the V gene TRBV11-2; D is perhaps TRBD1 (5 bases). Looked up from germline, CDR1 is SGHAT and CDR2 is FQNNGV. The CDR3 covers 17 residues. Trimming removed 4 bases from V and 4 bases from J, with 22 bases in between. CDR3 amino acids: CASSSTTGGWASTEAFF. In DNA, the CDR3 is TGTGCCAGCAGCTCAACCACAGGAGGCTGGGCTAGCACTGAAGCTTTCTTT. The full variable domain, its missing parts supplied by reference TRBV11-2 and TRBJ1-1, is EAGVAQSPRYKIIEKRQSVAFWCNPISGHATLYWYQQILGQGPKLLIQFQNNGVVDDSQLPKDRFSAERLKGVDSTLKIQPAKLEDSAVYLCASSSTTGGWASTEAFFGQGTRLTVV.

The chain uses TRBV5-1 and TRBJ2-2, with D tentatively TRBD2 (6 bases). CDR1 is SGHRS and CDR2 is YFSETQ in the germline V gene. Trimming left V 4 bases short and J 6 bases short, with 19 bases between. The CDR3 covers 16 residues. CDR3 sequence reads: CASSPGDGRTPGELFF. The CDR3 DNA reads as TGCGCCAGCAGCCCGGGGGACGGGAGAACGCCCGGGGAGCTGTTTTTT.

The gene calls are TRBV28 and TRBJ2-7; possible D gene TRBD2, 5 bases. CDR1 and CDR2 (germline): MDHEN, SYDVKM. The V and J ends lost 7 bases and 4 bases respectively, with 17 bases between them. This CDR3 is built from 14 residues. The CDR3 nucleotides are TGTGCCAGCACCGCTTGGGGAGCGAAGTACGAGCAGTACTTC. This translates into CASTAWGAKYEQYF.

This chain joins TRBV11-3 and TRBJ2-7; D perhaps matches TRBD1 (6 bases). Per germline, CDR1 SGHNT and CDR2 YENEEA. V was cut by 3 bases and J by 7 bases, with 13 bases left in between. The CDR3 is 13 amino acids. CDR3 bases: TGTGCCAGCAGCTTGAGACAGGCAGGGGAGCAGTACTTC. Its protein product is CASSLRQAGEQYF.

V and J are TRBV18 and TRBJ2-1; D may be TRBD1 or TRBD2 (5 bases each). The CDR3 is 16 amino acids. Germline-derived CDR1 and CDR2 are KGHSH and LQKENI. Trimming pared 2 bases from V and 8 bases from J, leaving 19 bases between. CDR3 DNA sequence: TGTGCCAGCTCACCAACACGGGGCTCCCCCATGTATGAGCAGTTCTTC. It specifies CASSPTRGSPMYEQFF.